This entry concerns a single T cell receptor (beta chain). This record comes from a study of CD8 T cells in ankylosing spondylitis. CDR1 is MDHEN and CDR2 is SYDVKM in the germline V gene. CDR3 size: 11 residues. V was cut by 5 bases and J by 11 bases, with 9 bases left in between. Researchers built TCR beta libraries using quantitative 5'-RACE with molecular barcodes. MiXCR, applied by TCRdb to the 5' RACE reads, yields one record per CDR3 protein. This table holds 250,000 to 350,000 distinct CDR3 sequences, around 20% found once. The TCR sequence derives from a female donor with ankylosing spondylitis or in good health (not recorded which). The chain employs TRBV28 and TRBJ1-4, with D possibly matching TRBD1 (5 bases). Material for sequencing was blood, either unsorted or a sorted T cell fraction (not recorded which). CDR3 bases: TGTGCCAGCAGTCGGGGCGGCAAACTGTTTTTT. Translation gives CASSRGGKLFF.